A selection of T cell receptor beta chains follows, all from one sample in a study of cytomegalovirus exposure and HLA in healthy donors. TCRdb's table, derived via immunoSEQ multiplex PCR, lists solely in-frame clones and lacks some. This sample has about 190,000 clones; around 79% occur once, and the top ten carry 1.5% to 2%. The sequencing input was PBMCs. The receptor set was obtained from a woman between 18 and 29 years old in good health and CMV-seronegative. Each CDR3 is given with its conserved first and last residue. A D gene is named only where the DNA matches it firmly. Rows give clone size only sometimes, using once, few, many, or a class for an expanded clone.

NA | TRBJ2-1 | NA | TRBV27 | 14 | CASSLFTGINEQFF | TGTGCCAGCAGTTTATTTACGGGGATCAATGAGCAGTTCTTC
NA | TRBJ1-2 | NA | TRBV28 | 14 | CASSLGQGFHGYTF | TGTGCCAGCAGTTTAGGCCAGGGGTTTCATGGCTACACCTTC
NA | TRBJ1-5 | NA | TRBV10-3 | 12 | CAISGGDQPQHF | TGTGCCATCAGTGGGGGGGACCAGCCCCAGCATTTT
NA | TRBJ2-7 | NA | TRBV30 | 14 | CAWSPTSRGREQYF | TGTGCCTGGAGTCCCACCTCCAGAGGGCGCGAGCAGTACTTC
TRBD1 | TRBJ1-5 | once | TRBV27 | 16 | CASGWTGGGGNQPQHF | TGTGCCAGCGGGTGGACAGGGGGCGGTGGCAATCAGCCCCAGCATTTT
TRBD2 | TRBJ2-7 | NA | TRBV4-2 | 17 | CASSPLGLAGSSYEQYF | TGTGCCAGCAGCCCCCTCGGACTAGCGGGATCCTCCTACGAGCAGTACTTC
NA | TRBJ2-1 | NA | TRBV27 | 13 | CASSLNTYNEQFF | TGTGCCAGCAGTTTAAACACCTACAATGAGCAGTTCTTC
NA | TRBJ1-1 | once | TRBV9 | 14 | CASSWGELNTEAFF | TGTGCCAGCAGCTGGGGGGAATTGAACACTGAAGCTTTCTTT
TRBD2 | TRBJ2-7 | NA | TRBV28 | 12 | CASSPSGRAEYF | TGTGCCAGCAGCCCTAGCGGGAGGGCCGAGTACTTC
NA | TRBJ2-6 | NA | TRBV15 | 24 | CATSRGHLSYQTGTPSSGANVLTF | TGTGCCACCAGCAGAGGCCACTTAAGCTACCAAACCGGGACACCTAGCTCTGGGGCCAACGTCCTGACTTTC
TRBD2 | TRBJ2-7 | NA | TRBV28 | 17 | CASSLFASGTQNYEQYF | TGTGCCAGCAGTTTATTTGCTAGCGGGACTCAAAACTACGAGCAGTACTTC
NA | TRBJ1-1 | few | TRBV6-1 | 13 | CASSDVRDTEAFF | TGTGCCAGCAGCGACGTACGGGACACTGAAGCTTTCTTT
NA | TRBJ1-1 | NA | TRBV5-1 | 15 | CASSLLGQQNTEAFF | TGCGCCAGCAGCTTGTTAGGACAGCAGAACACTGAAGCTTTCTTT
NA | TRBJ1-2 | NA | TRBV18 | 13 | CASSPGNDYGYTF | TGTGCCAGCTCACCAGGCAATGACTATGGCTACACCTTC
NA | TRBJ2-3 | NA | TRBV18 | 14 | CASSPTGSPDTQYF | TGTGCCAGCTCACCAACAGGGTCCCCAGATACGCAGTATTTT
NA | TRBJ2-1 | few | TRBV25-1 | 14 | CASSDPGQYNEQFF | TGTGCCAGCAGCGACCCTGGACAGTACAATGAGCAGTTCTTC
NA | TRBJ1-6 | NA | TRBV6-1 | 14 | CASSEGGRNSPLHF | TGTGCCAGCAGTGAAGGGGGCAGGAATTCACCCCTCCACTTT
TRBD1 | TRBJ2-7 | NA | TRBV18 | 14 | CASSPGQEYYEQYF | TGTGCCAGCTCACCGGGACAGGAATATTACGAGCAGTACTTC
NA | TRBJ2-2 | NA | TRBV7-2 | 15 | CASSLLTVNTGELFF | TGTGCCAGCAGCTTACTGACAGTGAACACCGGGGAGCTGTTTTTT
NA | TRBJ2-7 | NA | TRBV6-6 | 14 | CASRFGRGSYEQYF | TGTGCCAGCAGATTCGGGCGGGGCTCCTACGAGCAGTACTTC
NA | TRBJ1-1 | NA | TRBV7-8 | 17 | CASSPPSRRAWDTEAFF | TGTGCCAGCAGCCCCCCATCGAGGAGGGCGTGGGACACTGAAGCTTTCTTT
TRBD1 | TRBJ1-6 | NA | TRBV4-1 | 18 | CASSQEGRAGTGDSPLHF | TGCGCCAGCAGCCAAGAGGGGAGAGCAGGGACAGGGGATTCACCCCTCCACTTT
TRBD1 | TRBJ1-2 | once | TRBV6-1 | 15 | CASSDSRAGGYGYTF | TGTGCCAGCAGTGATAGCCGGGCAGGGGGCTATGGCTACACCTTC
NA | TRBJ1-2 | NA | TRBV7-2 | 11 | CASSPDILYTF | TGTGCCAGCAGCCCAGACATACTCTACACCTTC
NA | TRBJ2-1 | NA | TRBV9 | 13 | CASSPSSYNEQFF | TGTGCCAGCAGCCCGAGCTCCTACAATGAGCAGTTCTTC
NA | TRBJ1-1 | NA | TRBV6-1 | 15 | CASRPPGGSVAEAFF | TGTGCCAGCAGGCCCCCCGGGGGGAGCGTTGCTGAAGCTTTCTTT
NA | TRBJ1-2 | once | TRBV28 | 16 | CASSLGLMMGLYGYTF | TGTGCCAGCAGTCTAGGTCTGATGATGGGTCTCTATGGCTACACCTTC
NA | TRBJ1-3 | NA | TRBV9 | 17 | CASSWGGGESSGNTIYF | TGTGCCAGCAGCTGGGGGGGAGGGGAAAGCTCTGGAAACACCATATATTTT
NA | TRBJ1-1 | NA | TRBV28 | 15 | CASTKSQGRYTEAFF | TGTGCCAGCACCAAAAGCCAGGGGAGATATACTGAAGCTTTCTTT
TRBD2 | TRBJ2-7 | NA | TRBV4-1 | 16 | CASSPILAGALYEQYF | TGCGCCAGCAGCCCTATATTAGCGGGGGCCCTCTACGAGCAGTACTTC
NA | TRBJ2-3 | NA | TRBV28 | 16 | CASSLWEGVGSDTQYF | TGTGCCAGCAGTTTATGGGAGGGCGTGGGTTCCGATACGCAGTATTTT
TRBD1 | TRBJ2-7 | NA | TRBV7-2 | 14 | CASSLVQGAYEQYF | TGTGCCAGCAGCTTAGTACAGGGGGCCTACGAGCAGTACTTC
NA | TRBJ1-1 | few | TRBV7-2 | 14 | CASSMQGHSTEAFF | TGTGCCAGCAGCATGCAGGGTCATTCCACTGAAGCTTTCTTT
TRBD1 | TRBJ2-1 | NA | TRBV5-4 | 15 | CASSLVTGMWNEQFF | TGTGCCAGCAGCTTGGTGACAGGGATGTGGAATGAGCAGTTCTTC
TRBD2 | TRBJ2-5 | NA | TRBV4-1 | 12 | CASGLAWETQYF | TGCGCCAGCGGACTAGCGTGGGAGACCCAGTACTTC
TRBD1 | TRBJ2-5 | NA | TRBV29-1 | 14 | CSGAGDSQGETQYF | TGCAGCGGAGCCGGGGACAGCCAGGGAGAGACCCAGTACTTC
NA | TRBJ1-4 | NA | TRBV5-1 | 16 | CASSQRTASTNEKLFF | TGCGCCAGCAGCCAAAGGACAGCATCAACTAATGAAAAACTGTTTTTT
NA | TRBJ2-7 | NA | TRBV2 | 12 | CASSVSGYEQYF | TGTGCCAGCAGTGTGTCAGGCTACGAGCAGTACTTC
TRBD1 | TRBJ1-2 | NA | TRBV5-1 | 15 | CASSSTDRGNYGYTF | TGCGCCAGCAGCTCTACGGACAGGGGCAACTATGGCTACACCTTC
NA | TRBJ2-2 | once | TRBV9 | 16 | CASSVGSSPNTGELFF | TGTGCCAGCAGCGTAGGGAGTAGCCCGAACACCGGGGAGCTGTTTTTT
TRBD2 | TRBJ2-7 | NA | TRBV5-1 | 17 | CASSLDSGVGGRNEQYF | TGCGCCAGCAGCTTGGATAGCGGGGTAGGCGGGAGGAACGAGCAGTACTTC
NA | TRBJ2-7 | NA | TRBV5-1 | 12 | CASSSAGNEQYF | TGCGCCAGCAGCTCCGCGGGCAACGAGCAGTACTTC
NA | TRBJ1-1 | NA | TRBV5-1 | 15 | CASSLGQFINTEAFF | TGCGCCAGCAGCTTGGGACAGTTTATTAACACTGAAGCTTTCTTT
TRBD2 | TRBJ2-3 | NA | TRBV30 | 17 | CAWSPRPSGRSTDTQYF | TGTGCCTGGAGTCCCCGTCCTAGCGGGAGGAGCACAGATACGCAGTATTTT
TRBD2 | TRBJ2-1 | NA | TRBV7-2 | 15 | CASSSTSGTYNEQFF | TGTGCCAGCAGCTCGACTAGCGGAACGTACAATGAGCAGTTCTTC
TRBD2 | TRBJ2-7 | few | TRBV5-1 | 15 | CASSLPSGGIYEQYF | TGCGCCAGCAGCTTGCCTAGCGGGGGTATCTACGAGCAGTACTTC
TRBD1 | TRBJ2-7 | NA | TRBV19 | 14 | CASSMWQGADEQYF | TGTGCCAGTAGTATGTGGCAGGGGGCTGACGAGCAGTACTTC
NA | TRBJ2-1 | NA | TRBV20-1 | 11 | CSAALGGGMFF | TGCAGTGCCGCCCTCGGGGGTGGTATGTTCTTC
TRBD1 | TRBJ1-4 | NA | TRBV5-1 | 14 | CASSLEGQGEKLFF | TGCGCCAGCAGCTTGGAGGGACAGGGGGAAAAACTGTTTTTT
NA | TRBJ1-2 | NA | TRBV28 | 13 | CASSLLSGSGYTF | TGTGCCAGCAGTTTACTTTCGGGTAGCGGCTACACCTTC
TRBD2 | TRBJ2-2 | NA | TRBV29-1 | 15 | CSAGGLAGRDGELFF | TGCAGCGCCGGGGGACTAGCGGGAAGAGACGGGGAGCTGTTTTTT